Following are 20 T cell receptor beta chains from one sample sequenced in a study of glioma-infiltrating T cells. TCR alpha and beta CDR3 regions were amplified from RNA using iRepertoire nested multiplex PCR. One entry per CDR3 protein results from TCRdb running MiXCR on the multiplex PCR reads. The table has more than 95,000 distinct CDR3 sequences, less than 30% seen once. What was sequenced was glioma tissue, nonneoplastic brain tissue, or PBMCs (not recorded which). The source is a human donor with low-grade glioma or glioblastoma, undergoing nonglioma brain surgery, or in good health (not recorded which).

Only a few counts were recorded for this clonotype. The rearrangement uses TRBV3-1 and TRBJ2-1; TRBD2 aligns across 8 bases. Trimming at V came to 2 bases and at J to 0 bases, leaving 9 bases not matched to a gene. Germline CDR1 LGHDT, CDR2 YNNKEL (reference sequence). CDR3 size: 18 residues. CDR3 nucleotide sequence: TGTGCCAGCAGCCAATACACAAGCGGGGGAAGCTCCTACAATGAGCAGTTCTTC. Its translation is CASSQYTSGGSSYNEQFF.

This clonotype was recorded a few times. The rearrangement joins TRBV2 to TRBJ2-7, with 8 positions matching TRBD2. Trimming removed 3 bases from V and 2 bases from J; junction bases left unmatched: 3. This CDR3 is built from 14 residues. Germline values: CDR1 SNHLY, CDR2 FYNNEI. The CDR3, as DNA: TGTGCCAGCAGTGACCCGGGGGGGCCCTACGAGCAGTACTTC. Translation: CASSDPGGPYEQYF.

There are a few counts of this clonotype. This rearrangement joins TRBV29-1 to TRBJ2-5; unclear D gene. Germline V gives CDR1 SQVTM, CDR2 ANQGSEA. The CDR3 is made up of 12 amino acids. Trimming took 6 bases from V and 4 from J, leaving 12 bases between them. CDR3 sequence: CSVARLGETQYF. The CDR3 DNA reads TGCAGCGTCGCTAGACTGGGAGAGACCCAGTACTTC.

The genes are TRBV3-1 and TRBJ1-2; TRBD1 aligns across 7 bases. There are 14 residues in the CDR3. With 4 bases clipped from V and 3 bases from J, the junction kept 5 bases outside the gene matches. Germline CDR1 LGHDT, CDR2 YNNKEL (reference sequence). The CDR3 region is CASSRQGTDYGYTF. For the CDR3, the DNA is TGTGCCAGCAGCCGACAGGGAACAGACTATGGCTACACCTTC.

In its sample, this clonotype was seen many times. The V call is TRBV6-2 or TRBV6-3, the J call TRBJ1-6; 8 positions match TRBD1. CDR1 MNHEY and CDR2 SVGEGT come from the germline V gene. Germline trimming cut 0 bases from V and 10 bases from J; bases unmatched to any gene: 5. The CDR3 is 15 amino acids. CDR3 amino acids: CASSYSGQGGSPLHF. DNA of the CDR3: TGTGCCAGCAGTTACTCAGGACAGGGTGGATCACCCCTCCACTTT.

This chain connects TRBV6-1 to TRBJ2-3, with a possible D match to TRBD1 (5 bases). The CDR3 loop spans 15 amino acids. V was cut by 9 bases and J by 4 bases, with 20 bases left in between. Per the germline V gene, CDR1 is MNHNS and CDR2 is SASEGT. The CDR3 bases are TGTGCCAGTCTCCACAGGTGGCGCAGTCCAGATACGCAGTATTTT. Its protein is CASLHRWRSPDTQYF.

This clonotype was found once. A much larger clone lies one base from this, so it may be a read error. The chain joins TRBV20-1 to TRBJ1-3; a weak D match, TRBD1 (6 bases). Germline V gives CDR1 DFQATT, CDR2 SNEGSKA (reference sequence). There are 13 residues in the CDR3. The CDR3: CSALQGLGSTIYF. CDR3 nucleotide sequence: TGCAGTGCTCTACAGGGATTAGGAAGCACCATATATTTT.

This sequence joins TRBV19 and TRBJ1-6, with 7 bases identical to TRBD1. The CDR3 is made up of 16 amino acids. J was trimmed by 4 bases and V by 2 bases; bases with no gene match: 5. CDR1 is LNHDA and CDR2 is SQIVND in the germline V gene (reference sequence). The CDR3 loop is CASSINRGTYNSPLHF. DNA of the CDR3: TGTGCCAGTAGTATAAACAGGGGCACGTATAATTCACCCCTCCACTTT.

Details on this clonotype: No conserved phenylalanine or tryptophan is present at the end of the CDR3, so a read error is the likely explanation. For the CDR3, the DNA is TGTGCCAGCAGCAGGGAGGGGGGGGCCCGAGAGACCCAGTACTTA. The encoded protein is CASSREGGARETQYL. The chain recombines TRBV6-1 with TRBJ2-5, with TRBD2 as a possible D gene (7 bases). The CDR3 runs 15 residues. CDR1 is MNHNS and CDR2 is SASEGT in the germline V gene. Deletions cut 6 bases from V and 4 bases from J, with 18 bases between.

In its sample, this clonotype was seen many times. The chain uses TRBV25-1 and TRBJ1-5; a possible D gene is TRBD1 (5 bases). The germline V and J ends were trimmed by 8 bases and 1 base, with 15 bases remaining between them. The CDR3 consists of 15 residues. CDR1 and CDR2 from the germline V gene are MGHDK and SYGVNS. The CDR3, as DNA: TGTGCCAGCGTTAGGCGGGGGGTGAGCAATCAGCCCCAGCATTTT. Its protein is CASVRRGVSNQPQHF.

The gene calls are TRBV6-2 or TRBV6-3 and TRBJ2-5; perhaps TRBD1 as D (6 bases). The CDR3 is made up of 17 amino acids. Germline V gives CDR1 MNHEY, CDR2 SVGEGT. The ends were cut back, 11 bases at V and 2 bases at J, with 27 bases in the middle. The CDR3 DNA reads TGTGCCCTAAACTTGGGGGCTAAACAAACCTTGCAAGAGACCCAGTACTTC. Encoded protein: CALNLGAKQTLQETQYF.

This clonotype showed up many times. V is TRBV7-2 and J is TRBJ1-1; maybe TRBD1 (6 bases). This CDR3 contains 13 residues. Trimming left V 6 bases short and J 7 bases short, with 15 bases between. The germline V gene encodes CDR1 SGHTA and CDR2 FQGNSA. The CDR3 coding sequence is TGTGCCAGCAGAAAACAGGGATTGGGTGAAGCTTTCTTT. Amino acids: CASRKQGLGEAFF.

This clonotype was seen only a few times. The CDR3 DNA follows: TGTGCCAGCAGCCAGGGACAGGGGTTACAAGAGACCCAGTACTTC. Its protein is CASSQGQGLQETQYF. This chain links TRBV11-3 with TRBJ2-5, with 10 positions matching TRBD1. The CDR3 length is 15 residues. CDR1 and CDR2 (germline): SGHNT, YENEEA. With V trimmed by 5 bases and J by 2 bases, 5 bases remained unmatched.

A word on this clonotype: A much larger clone differs from this one at a single base, so this may be a read error. This chain joins TRBV18 and TRBJ1-5; D gene uncertain. V lost 2 bases to trimming and J lost 5 bases, with 7 bases between them. CDR1 KGHSH and CDR2 LQKENI come from the germline V gene. CDR3 length: 13 residues. In DNA, the CDR3 is TGTGCCAGCTCACCAATAGAGGATCAGCCCCAGCATTTT. Amino acids: CASSPIEDQPQHF.

This clonotype came up many times. Here the CDR3 reads CAIRDPMSYEQYF. CDR3 nucleotide sequence: TGTGCCATCCGGGACCCAATGAGTTACGAGCAGTACTTC. The genes are TRBV7-2 and TRBJ2-7; tentatively, D is TRBD1 or TRBD2 (5 bases each). The CDR3 runs 13 residues. Germline CDR1 is SGHTA and CDR2 is FQGNSA. Trimming pared 10 bases from V and 4 bases from J, leaving 17 bases between.

This clonotype has at least ten counts. The chain is built from TRBV19 and TRBJ2-6, with D perhaps matching TRBD1 (6 bases). The V gene's germline CDR1 is LNHDA and CDR2 SQIVND (reference sequence). V lost 3 bases and J lost 1, with 10 bases in between. This CDR3 has 16 amino acids. The CDR3 region has the DNA TGTGCCAGTAGTATGGTACAGGGATCTGGGGCCAACGTCCTGACTTTC. Residues: CASSMVQGSGANVLTF.

The chain has TRBV12-3 or TRBV12-4 and TRBJ2-1; TRBD2 agrees at 8 bases. Trimming at V came to 7 bases and at J to 5 bases, leaving 10 bases not matched to a gene. The CDR3 runs to 15 residues. Here the CDR3 DNA reads TGTGCCAGCAACGTAGGACTAGCCGACGACAATGAGCAGTTCTTC. Translation: CASNVGLADDNEQFF.

This clonotype was detected only a few times. This sequence joins TRBV11-2 and TRBJ2-7; D gene unclear. V lost 3 bases, J lost 2 bases, and 14 bases lay in between. CDR3 length: 15 residues. In germline, CDR1 is SGHAT, CDR2 FQNNGV. CDR3 DNA sequence: TGTGCCAGCAGCTTTGGTCAGACCCCAGCCTACGAGCAGTACTTC. This codes for CASSFGQTPAYEQYF.

This clonotype appeared a single time. A single base separates this from a much larger clone, so it may be a read error. The chain links TRBV20-1 to TRBJ1-6, with D perhaps TRBD1 (6 bases). Germline V gene sequence: CDR1 DFQATT, CDR2 SNEGSKA (reference sequence). V was trimmed by 1 base and J by 6 bases, leaving 13 bases between them. This CDR3 contains 15 residues. This CDR3 reads CSARATGRSNSPLHF. In DNA form, the CDR3 reads TGCAGTGCTAGAGCTACAGGGAGATCTAATTCACCCCTCCACTTT.

This clonotype occurred a few times. The rearrangement joins TRBV7-3 to TRBJ2-6, with D possibly being TRBD1 or TRBD2 (5 bases each). Between the trimmed V and J ends, which lost 3 bases and 0 bases, there was a span of 12 bases. Germline CDR1 SGHTA, CDR2 FQGTGA. The CDR3 is made up of 17 amino acids. The DNA of the CDR3 is TGTGCCAGCAGCTTGATCGGGACGGTCTCTGGGGCCAACGTCCTGACTTTC. Translating gives CASSLIGTVSGANVLTF.